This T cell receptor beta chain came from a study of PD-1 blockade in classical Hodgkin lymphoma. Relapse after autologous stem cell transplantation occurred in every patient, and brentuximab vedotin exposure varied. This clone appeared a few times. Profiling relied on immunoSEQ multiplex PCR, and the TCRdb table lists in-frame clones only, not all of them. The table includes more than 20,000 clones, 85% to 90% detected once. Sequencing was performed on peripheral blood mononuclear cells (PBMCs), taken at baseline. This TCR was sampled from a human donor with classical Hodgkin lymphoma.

The CDR3 here is CASSLGSGGPANEQFF. As DNA, the CDR3 is TGCGCCAGCAGCTTGGGGTCGGGGGGACCAGCCAATGAGCAGTTCTTC. J is TRBJ2-1 and V is TRBV5-1; 7 bases match TRBD2. V was pared by 0 bases and J by 6 bases, with 9 bases of the junction left unmatched. The CDR3 has 16 residues. The germline V gene encodes CDR1 SGHRS and CDR2 YFSETQ. Combining the CDR3 with reference TRBV5-1 and TRBJ2-1 gives the whole variable domain KAGVTQTPRYLIKTRGQQVTLSCSPISGHRSVSWYQQTPGQGLQFLFEYFSETQRNKGNFPGRFSGRQFSNSRSEMNVSTLELGDSALYLCASSLGSGGPANEQFFGPGTRLTVL.